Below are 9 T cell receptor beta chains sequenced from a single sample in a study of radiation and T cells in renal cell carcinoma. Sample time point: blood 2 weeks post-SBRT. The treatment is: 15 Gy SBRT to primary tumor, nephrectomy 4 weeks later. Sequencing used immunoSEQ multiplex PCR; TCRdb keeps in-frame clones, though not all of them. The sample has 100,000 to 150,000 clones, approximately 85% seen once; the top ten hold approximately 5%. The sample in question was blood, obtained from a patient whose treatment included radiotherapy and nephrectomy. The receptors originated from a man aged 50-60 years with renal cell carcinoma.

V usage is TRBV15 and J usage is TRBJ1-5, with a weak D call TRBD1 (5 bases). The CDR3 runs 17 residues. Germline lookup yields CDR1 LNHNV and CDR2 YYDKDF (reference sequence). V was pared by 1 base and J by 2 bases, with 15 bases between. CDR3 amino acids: CATSRGNRLGGNQPQHF. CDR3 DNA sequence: TGTGCCACCAGCAGAGGTAACAGGTTAGGAGGCAATCAGCCCCAGCATTTT.

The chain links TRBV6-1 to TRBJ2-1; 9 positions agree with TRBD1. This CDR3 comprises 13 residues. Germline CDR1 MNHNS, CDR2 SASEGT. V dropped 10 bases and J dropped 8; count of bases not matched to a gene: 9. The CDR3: CATGDRAGDEQFF. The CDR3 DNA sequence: TGTGCCACCGGGGACAGGGCTGGGGATGAGCAGTTCTTC.

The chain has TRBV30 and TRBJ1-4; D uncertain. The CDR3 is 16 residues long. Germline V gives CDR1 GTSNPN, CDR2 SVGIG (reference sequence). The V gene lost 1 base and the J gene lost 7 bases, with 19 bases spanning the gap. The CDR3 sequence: CAWSEGSVGVSEKLFF. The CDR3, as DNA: TGTGCCTGGAGTGAGGGTTCGGTAGGAGTAAGTGAAAAACTGTTTTTT.

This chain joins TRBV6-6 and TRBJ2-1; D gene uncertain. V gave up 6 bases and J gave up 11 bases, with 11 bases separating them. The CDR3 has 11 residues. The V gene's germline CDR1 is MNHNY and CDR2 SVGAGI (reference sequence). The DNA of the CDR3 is TGTGCCAGCAGCCCCAACGGTAAGCAGTTCTTC. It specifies CASSPNGKQFF.

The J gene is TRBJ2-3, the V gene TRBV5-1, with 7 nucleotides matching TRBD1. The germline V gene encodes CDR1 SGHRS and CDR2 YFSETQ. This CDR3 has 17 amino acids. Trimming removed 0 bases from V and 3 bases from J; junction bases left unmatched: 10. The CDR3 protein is CASSLARRQGRTDTQYF. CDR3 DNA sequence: TGCGCCAGCAGCTTGGCCCGGCGACAGGGACGAACAGATACGCAGTATTTT.

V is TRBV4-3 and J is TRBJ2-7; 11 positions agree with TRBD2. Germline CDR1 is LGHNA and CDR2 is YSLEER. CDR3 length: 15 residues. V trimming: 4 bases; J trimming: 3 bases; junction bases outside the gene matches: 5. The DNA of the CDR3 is TGCGCCAGCAGCCTGACTAGCGGGGCGAGCTACGAGCAGTACTTC. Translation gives CASSLTSGASYEQYF.

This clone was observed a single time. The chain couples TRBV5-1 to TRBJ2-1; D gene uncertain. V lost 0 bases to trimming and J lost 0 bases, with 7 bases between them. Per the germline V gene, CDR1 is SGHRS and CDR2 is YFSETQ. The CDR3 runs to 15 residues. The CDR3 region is CASSLVSDSYNEQFF. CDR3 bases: TGCGCCAGCAGCTTGGTTTCGGACTCCTACAATGAGCAGTTCTTC. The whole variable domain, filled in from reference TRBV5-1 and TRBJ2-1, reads KAGVTQTPRYLIKTRGQQVTLSCSPISGHRSVSWYQQTPGQGLQFLFEYFSETQRNKGNFPGRFSGRQFSNSRSEMNVSTLELGDSALYLCASSLVSDSYNEQFFGPGTRLTVL.

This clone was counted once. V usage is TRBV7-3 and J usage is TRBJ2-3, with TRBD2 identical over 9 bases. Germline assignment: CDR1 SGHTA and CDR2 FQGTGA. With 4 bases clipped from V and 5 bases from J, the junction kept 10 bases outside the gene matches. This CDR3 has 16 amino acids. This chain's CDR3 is CASSSLAGPGGDTQYF. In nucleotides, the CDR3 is TGTGCCAGCAGCTCCCTAGCGGGACCTGGGGGAGATACGCAGTATTTT. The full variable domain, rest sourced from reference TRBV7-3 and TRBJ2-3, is GAGVSQTPSNKVTEKGKYVELRCDPISGHTALYWYRQSLGQGPEFLIYFQGTGAADDSGLPNDRFFAVRPEGSVSTLKIQRTERGDSAVYLCASSSLAGPGGDTQYFGPGTRLTVL.

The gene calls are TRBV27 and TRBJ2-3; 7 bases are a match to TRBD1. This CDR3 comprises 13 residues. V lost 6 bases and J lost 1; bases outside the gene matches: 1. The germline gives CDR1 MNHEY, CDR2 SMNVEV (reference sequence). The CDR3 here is CASRTGGTDTQYF. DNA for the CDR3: TGTGCCAGCAGAACAGGGGGCACAGATACGCAGTATTTT.